Following are 29 T cell receptor beta chains from one sample sequenced in a study of cytomegalovirus exposure and HLA in healthy donors. PCR involved 60 Vbeta and 13 Jbeta primers. Only in-frame clones appear in the TCRdb table, and some are missing; sequencing was by immunoSEQ multiplex PCR. Counted here are approximately 120,000 clones, roughly four fifths occurring once; the ten biggest clones make up 2.5% to 3.5%. The sample taken for sequencing was PBMCs. The receptors originated from a man aged 30 to 45 in good health and CMV-seronegative.

This chain links TRBV5-1 with TRBJ2-2; 7 nucleotides align to TRBD1. Germline CDR1 is SGHRS and CDR2 is YFSETQ. V gave up 0 bases and J gave up 4 bases; unmatched junction bases: 9. The CDR3 length is 17 residues. The CDR3 loop is CASSLVAQGVITGELFF. CDR3 DNA: TGCGCCAGCAGCTTGGTAGCTCAGGGGGTGATCACCGGGGAGCTGTTTTTT.

The CDR3 DNA reads as TGCGCCAGCAGCCAAGGTTCTAGCTCTCAGCCCCAGCATTTT. Translating it yields CASSQGSSSQPQHF. The chain has TRBV4-1 and TRBJ1-5; D is ambiguous. The CDR3 runs to 14 residues. CDR1 MGHRA and CDR2 YSYEKL come from the germline V gene. Trimming cost V 1 base and J 6 bases, with 10 bases left between them.

This sequence joins TRBV18 and TRBJ2-3; 7 bases align to TRBD1. The CDR3 runs 14 residues. Germline V gene sequence: CDR1 KGHSH, CDR2 LQKENI. V lost 6 bases to trimming and J lost 3 bases; unmatched junction nucleotides: 6. The CDR3 DNA reads as TGTGCCAGCTCCCTAGACAGGGTGACAGATACGCAGTATTTT. It is translated as CASSLDRVTDTQYF.

V and J are TRBV21-1 and TRBJ2-7; TRBD1 is taken as the D call from the table, unchecked against the DNA. TRBV21-1 is tagged as a pseudogene. The CDR3 has 12 residues. The CDR3 coding sequence is TGTGCCAGCAGCACAGGACAGGACGAGCAGTACTTC. Translating it yields CASSTGQDEQYF.

This clone appeared a few times. The chain joins TRBV7-2 to TRBJ2-1; D is perhaps TRBD1 (7 bases). This CDR3 has 16 amino acids. CDR1 and CDR2 (germline): SGHTA, FQGNSA. V lost 5 bases and J 2 bases, leaving 16 bases between the germline ends. CDR3 DNA sequence: TGTGCCAGCAGCCTCTCGGGGGACAGCGCCTACAATGAGCAGTTCTTC. Translated, it gives CASSLSGDSAYNEQFF.

The chain links TRBV6-1 to TRBJ2-1; 12 bases are shared with TRBD2. This CDR3 comprises 15 residues. The germline CDR1 and CDR2 sequences are MNHNS and SASEGT. V lost 3 bases and J lost 9; bases outside the gene matches: 6. The CDR3 here is CASSETSGSLFEQFF. The CDR3, as DNA: TGTGCCAGCAGTGAGACTAGCGGGAGTTTATTTGAGCAGTTCTTC.

This chain joins TRBV6-1 and TRBJ2-7; D possibly corresponds to TRBD2 (5 bases). The CDR3 has 15 residues. The germline V gene encodes CDR1 MNHNS and CDR2 SASEGT. Trimming left V 3 bases short and J 4 bases short, with 16 bases between. The CDR3 protein is CASSEEFDYGYEQYF. For the CDR3, the DNA is TGTGCCAGCAGTGAGGAGTTCGACTATGGTTACGAGCAGTACTTC.

This clone came up a few times. This chain links TRBV5-1 with TRBJ2-4, with TRBD1 matching over 7 bases. The germline gives CDR1 SGHRS, CDR2 YFSETQ. This CDR3 region has 15 residues. Trimming took 4 bases from V and 8 from J; bases not matched to a gene: 12. The CDR3 spells CASSPLQGDVDIQYF. CDR3 coding DNA: TGCGCCAGCAGCCCCCTCCAGGGGGACGTGGACATTCAGTACTTC. Variable domain in full (rest from reference TRBV5-1 and TRBJ2-4): KAGVTQTPRYLIKTRGQQVTLSCSPISGHRSVSWYQQTPGQGLQFLFEYFSETQRNKGNFPGRFSGRQFSNSRSEMNVSTLELGDSALYLCASSPLQGDVDIQYFGAGTRLSVL.

The chain joins TRBV6-1 to TRBJ1-1; TRBD1 matches at 7 bases. The V and J ends lost 6 bases and 5 bases, in that order; junction bases with no gene match: 6. Germline assignment: CDR1 MNHNS and CDR2 SASEGT. The CDR3 is 13 residues long. The CDR3 nucleotides are TGTGCCAGCAGGTCACAGGGGTATACTGAAGCTTTCTTT. Encoded protein: CASRSQGYTEAFF.

The chain uses TRBV27 and TRBJ1-1; D is perhaps TRBD1 (5 bases). The CDR3 has 15 amino acids. The germline V gene has CDR1 MNHEY and CDR2 SMNVEV (reference sequence). V gave up 1 base and J gave up 0 bases, with 9 bases separating them. CDR3 region: CASSLLPGLNTEAFF. In nucleotides, the CDR3 is TGTGCCAGCAGTTTATTACCAGGGCTGAACACTGAAGCTTTCTTT.

V and J are TRBV6-1 and TRBJ2-7; a possible D gene is TRBD1 (5 bases). Deletions cut 6 bases from V and 1 base from J, with 16 bases between. The CDR3 extends over 15 amino acids. Germline values: CDR1 MNHNS, CDR2 SASEGT. The DNA for the CDR3 is TGTGCCAGCAGACCAGGGAAGTTCGAGTCCTACGAGCAGTACTTC. Translating gives CASRPGKFESYEQYF.

The chain has TRBV7-2 and TRBJ2-1; perhaps TRBD2 as D (6 bases). The CDR3 runs 18 residues. The germline V and J ends were trimmed by 3 bases and 3 bases, with 21 bases remaining between them. Germline V gene data show CDR1 as SGHTA and CDR2 as FQGNSA. The CDR3 spells CASSLQGLGGGVYNEQFF. The CDR3 DNA reads TGTGCCAGCAGCTTGCAGGGTTTGGGTGGCGGGGTCTACAATGAGCAGTTCTTC.

The chain couples TRBV9 to TRBJ2-7; 10 bases are shared with TRBD2. The V and J ends lost 0 bases and 0 bases, in that order; junction bases with no gene match: 9. Germline V gives CDR1 SGDLS, CDR2 YYNGEE. This CDR3 contains 18 residues. CDR3 residues: CASSVAASGSPSSYEQYF. The CDR3 nucleotides read TGTGCCAGCAGCGTAGCGGCTAGCGGGAGCCCTTCCTCCTACGAGCAGTACTTC.

This clone was seen more than once but under ten times. This chain links TRBV6-1 with TRBJ2-1; TRBD2 might be the D (6 bases). Looked up from germline, CDR1 is MNHNS and CDR2 is SASEGT. V lost 6 bases and J 3 bases, leaving 15 bases between the germline ends. The CDR3 covers 15 residues. The CDR3 coding sequence is TGTGCCAGCAGGAGGGGCGGGGACTTCTACAATGAGCAGTTCTTC. Translating gives CASRRGGDFYNEQFF.

The chain combines TRBV25-1 with TRBJ1-2, with 10 bases identical to TRBD1. In germline, CDR1 is MGHDK, CDR2 SYGVNS. This CDR3 is 16 amino acids long. The junction had 10 bases not matched to a gene; V was cut back by 1 base and J by 8 bases. This CDR3 reads CASSEFNPGQGQGYTF. DNA for the CDR3: TGTGCCAGCAGTGAATTCAACCCGGGACAGGGGCAAGGCTACACCTTC.

The rearrangement joins TRBV4-1 to TRBJ2-7, with a tentative D call TRBD2 (6 bases). CDR3 length: 18 residues. With 2 bases removed from V and 1 base from J, the gap between germline ends came to 21 bases. Germline CDR1 MGHRA, CDR2 YSYEKL. CDR3 DNA: TGCGCCAGCAGCCAATTCCCCGGGGGTTACGAGGCGTCCTACGAGCAGTACTTC. It codes for CASSQFPGGYEASYEQYF.

The chain carries TRBV9 and TRBJ2-2, with D unresolved. Germline CDR1 reads SGDLS; CDR2 reads YYNGEE. This CDR3 is built from 13 residues. Trimming cost V 3 bases and J 6 bases, with 9 bases left between them. The CDR3 DNA follows: TGTGCCAGCAGCGGCCGAGGCTCCGGGGAGCTGTTTTTT. As protein: CASSGRGSGELFF. Drawing the rest from reference TRBV9 and TRBJ2-2, the complete variable domain is DSGVTQTPKHLITATGQRVTLRCSPRSGDLSVYWYQQSLDQGLQFLIQYYNGEERAKGNILERFSAQQFPDLHSELNLSSLELGDSALYFCASSGRGSGELFFGEGSRLTVL.

This chain uses TRBV28 with TRBJ2-7; perhaps TRBD1 as D (5 bases). The V and J ends lost 8 bases and 1 base respectively, with 12 bases between them. Germline-derived CDR1 and CDR2 are MDHEN and SYDVKM. The CDR3 is 13 residues long. CDR3 in DNA: TGTGCCAGCGGGGCAGCAAATTCCTACGAGCAGTACTTC. This gives the protein CASGAANSYEQYF.

In this sample, this clone turned up once. CDR3: CAIGTDSYEQYF. DNA of the CDR3: TGTGCCATCGGGACAGACTCCTACGAGCAGTACTTC. The J gene is TRBJ2-7, the V gene TRBV10-3, with 7 bases fitting TRBD1. Trimming at V came to 8 bases and at J to 0 bases, leaving 1 base not matched to a gene. The CDR3 contains 12 residues. Germline assignment: CDR1 ENHRY and CDR2 SYGVKD.

The CDR3 DNA is TGTGCCAGCAGCCAGGCCGGGACAGGGGGACGTGGCTACACCTTC. It is translated as CASSQAGTGGRGYTF. The rearrangement links TRBV14 to TRBJ1-2; 11 bases are shared with TRBD1. This CDR3 has 15 residues. The V gene's germline CDR1 is SGHDN and CDR2 FVKESK. Losses at the gene ends were 3 bases for V and 7 bases for J; bases not matched to a gene: 7.

In this sample, this clone turned up once. The chain links TRBV7-2 to TRBJ1-5; the D gene is possibly TRBD1 (6 bases). Germline CDR1 and CDR2: SGHTA and FQGNSA. V lost 3 bases and J lost 3, with 9 bases in between. This CDR3 contains 14 residues. The CDR3 loop reads CASSLGGLNQPQHF. The CDR3 DNA reads TGTGCCAGCAGCTTGGGGGGGCTCAATCAGCCCCAGCATTTT.

The chain is built from TRBV4-1 and TRBJ1-4, with a possible D match to TRBD1 (5 bases). Trimming shortened V by 5 bases and J by 4 bases, and 8 bases separated the two germline ends. Germline lookup yields CDR1 MGHRA and CDR2 YSYEKL. The CDR3 totals 13 residues. In DNA form, the CDR3 reads TGCGCCAGCAGCAGCAGGGTTAATGAAAAACTGTTTTTT. Translated, it gives CASSSRVNEKLFF.

The genes are TRBV28 and TRBJ1-5; 7 nucleotides align to TRBD1. The CDR3 spans 13 residues. J gave up 7 bases and V 6 bases, and 6 bases lay outside the gene matches. In germline, CDR1 is MDHEN, CDR2 SYDVKM. This chain's CDR3 is CASRTGVRQPQHF. The CDR3 region has the DNA TGTGCCAGCAGAACAGGGGTGAGGCAGCCCCAGCATTTT.

The J gene is TRBJ2-7, the V gene TRBV4-3; possible D gene TRBD1, 6 bases. Per the germline V gene, CDR1 is LGHNA and CDR2 is YSLEER. V was trimmed by 4 bases and J by 2 bases, leaving 18 bases between them. This CDR3 region has 16 residues. CDR3 residues: CASSLVPGDTAYEQYF. CDR3 DNA: TGCGCCAGCAGCCTCGTACCCGGGGACACAGCCTACGAGCAGTACTTC.

The V and J genes are TRBV9 and TRBJ2-1; no firm D call. Germline assignment: CDR1 SGDLS and CDR2 YYNGEE. V was shortened by 3 bases and J by 4 bases, with 8 bases between the two germline ends. The CDR3 runs 13 residues. The CDR3 loop reads CASSASRYNEQFF. The DNA of the CDR3 is TGTGCCAGCAGCGCATCTAGATACAATGAGCAGTTCTTC.

The chain is built from TRBV6-5 and TRBJ2-7; TRBD2 matches 9 bases. Per germline, CDR1 MNHEY and CDR2 SVGAGI. V lost 2 bases to trimming and J lost 4 bases; unmatched junction nucleotides: 3. This CDR3 comprises 14 residues. The CDR3 region is CASSYDAGGYEQYF. The CDR3 nucleotides read TGTGCCAGCAGTTACGATGCGGGAGGGTACGAGCAGTACTTC.

This clone was picked up one time. V is TRBV11-2 and J is TRBJ1-2, with 8 bases that match TRBD1. The ends lost 1 base at V and 4 bases at J; junction bases unmatched: 2. This CDR3 has 14 residues. Germline-derived CDR1 and CDR2 are SGHAT and FQNNGV. The CDR3 DNA sequence: TGTGCCAGCAGCTTAGCGGACAGGGTCTATGGCTACACCTTC. Protein sequence: CASSLADRVYGYTF. The whole variable domain, filled in from reference TRBV11-2 and TRBJ1-2, reads EAGVAQSPRYKIIEKRQSVAFWCNPISGHATLYWYQQILGQGPKLLIQFQNNGVVDDSQLPKDRFSAERLKGVDSTLKIQPAKLEDSAVYLCASSLADRVYGYTFGSGTRLTVV.

The rearrangement joins TRBV4-1 to TRBJ1-1, with D tentatively TRBD1 (6 bases). The CDR3 extends over 14 amino acids. The V gene lost 3 bases and the J gene lost 7 bases, with 15 bases spanning the gap. The germline CDR1 and CDR2 sequences are MGHRA and YSYEKL. The CDR3 bases are TGCGCCAGCAGCCAGTTTGAAACAGGGCTTGAAGCTTTCTTT. This codes for CASSQFETGLEAFF.

This clone turned up a few times. The genes are TRBV9 and TRBJ2-3; a possible D gene is TRBD2 (5 bases). This CDR3 is 13 amino acids long. Trimming removed 5 bases at V and 0 bases at J, with 7 bases between. In germline, CDR1 is SGDLS, CDR2 YYNGEE. The CDR3 protein is CASSRGSTDTQYF. The CDR3 DNA reads as TGTGCCAGCAGTCGGGGTAGCACAGATACGCAGTATTTT. Using reference TRBV9 and TRBJ2-3 for the parts outside the CDR3, the full variable domain is DSGVTQTPKHLITATGQRVTLRCSPRSGDLSVYWYQQSLDQGLQFLIQYYNGEERAKGNILERFSAQQFPDLHSELNLSSLELGDSALYFCASSRGSTDTQYFGPGTRLTVL.